The rows below give T cell receptor beta chains drawn from one sample of a study of control samples from healthy donors and cancer patients. TCRdb keeps only in-frame clones here, not all; method: immunoSEQ multiplex PCR. The sample lists around 230,000 clones, 85% to 95% seen once, with roughly 1.6% in the top ten. Material: blood. These receptors came from a man aged 50 or older in good health. Both conserved end residues are part of each CDR3. D genes are given only for firm matches. Some rows mark clone size as missing; the rest say once, few, many or name a class of expanded clone.

CDR3 DNA | CDR3 protein | V gene | D gene | J gene | clone size
TGTGCCAGCAGCCAAGATTTGAGACAGGGGGTTCATAATGAGCAGTTCTTC | CASSQDLRQGVHNEQFF | TRBV14 | TRBD1 | TRBJ2-1 | .
TGTGCCAGCTCACCACGCGCAGACAATGAGCAGTTCTTC | CASSPRADNEQFF | TRBV18 | . | TRBJ2-1 | .
TGTGCCAGCAGCTCAGCGGACAGGGCCTCCTACGAGCAGTACTTC | CASSSADRASYEQYF | TRBV9 | TRBD1 | TRBJ2-7 | .
TGTGCCAGCAGCGTAGGTTTCGGGAGAACAGATACGCAGTATTTT | CASSVGFGRTDTQYF | TRBV9 | . | TRBJ2-3 | .
TGTGCCAGCAGCTCGTTCAGGGCAGGGAATAATTCACCCCTCCACTTT | CASSSFRAGNNSPLHF | TRBV5-5 | . | TRBJ1-6 | .
TGCGCCAGCAGCCTTATGACTCCGGGGGCTGGGGCCAACGTCCTGACTTTC | CASSLMTPGAGANVLTF | TRBV4-1 | . | TRBJ2-6 | .
TGTGCCACCAGTGGCCAGGGGGCGCGGGATGAGCAGTTCTTC | CATSGQGARDEQFF | TRBV24-1 | TRBD1 | TRBJ2-1 | .
TGCGCCAGCAGCTTGGCCGGGGATTTGGAAAAACTGTTTTTT | CASSLAGDLEKLFF | TRBV5-1 | . | TRBJ1-4 | .
TGCAGTGCTATTGACACCTCTAATGAAAAACTGTTTTTT | CSAIDTSNEKLFF | TRBV20-1 | . | TRBJ1-4 | .
TGTGCCAGCAGTGACTTCCGGGACAGGGGGACCGATTATAGCAATCAGCCCCAGCATTTT | CASSDFRDRGTDYSNQPQHF | TRBV2 | TRBD1 | TRBJ1-5 | .
TGTGCCAGCAGTGAACTAGCGGGGGCCCTCACAGATACGCAGTATTTT | CASSELAGALTDTQYF | TRBV2 | TRBD2 | TRBJ2-3 | once
TGTGCCAGCTCCGGACTCCAAGGGACGCAGTATTTT | CASSGLQGTQYF | TRBV18 | . | TRBJ2-3 | .
TGTGCCTGGAGCGGGGGGAACTATGGCTACACCTTC | CAWSGGNYGYTF | TRBV30 | . | TRBJ1-2 | .
TGTGCCAGCAGTCAGGGGGGGACACAAGAGACCCAGTACTTC | CASSQGGTQETQYF | TRBV5-4 | . | TRBJ2-5 | .
TGCGCCAGCAGGCCGTTACAGGGGGACTATGGCTACACCTTC | CASRPLQGDYGYTF | TRBV5-1 | TRBD1 | TRBJ1-2 | .
TGCGCCAGCAGCTTGCAGGGACAGGGAACTGAAGCTTTCTTT | CASSLQGQGTEAFF | TRBV5-1 | TRBD1 | TRBJ1-1 | .
TGTGCCAGCTCTCCCGGGACAGGGTTGTTTAGGGAGCAGTACTTC | CASSPGTGLFREQYF | TRBV18 | TRBD1 | TRBJ2-7 | .
TGTGCCTGGAGTGTAGGGCCTTCTTGGGGAAACACCATATATTTT | CAWSVGPSWGNTIYF | TRBV30 | . | TRBJ1-3 | once
TGTGCCAGTAGGGGGCGGCTTTATGAGCAGTTCTTC | CASRGRLYEQFF | TRBV28 | TRBD1 | TRBJ2-1 | .
TGTGCCAGCAGCTGGACAGGGGCCAGCTCCTACAATGAGCAGTTCTTC | CASSWTGASSYNEQFF | TRBV5-6 | TRBD1 | TRBJ2-1 | .
TGCGCCAGCAGCCTGGACAGGGGGCGAGAAAAACTGTTTTTT | CASSLDRGREKLFF | TRBV5-1 | TRBD1 | TRBJ1-4 | few
TGTGCCAGTAGTATCTCGCGGAGCTCCTACAATGAGCAGTTCTTC | CASSISRSSYNEQFF | TRBV19 | . | TRBJ2-1 | .
TGTGCCAGCTCACCACAATGGGTCTCTGGGGCCAACGTCCTGACTTTC | CASSPQWVSGANVLTF | TRBV18 | . | TRBJ2-6 | .
TGTGCCAGCAGCCCCTATGAGGGAGCACCCCTCCACTTT | CASSPYEGAPLHF | TRBV3-1/TRBV3-2 | . | TRBJ1-6 | .
TGTGCCAGCAGAGTAGACAGCGCGGGCACTGAAGCTTTCTTT | CASRVDSAGTEAFF | TRBV2 | . | TRBJ1-1 | .
TGTGCCACCAGTGACCCAAGGACGGGTCAGCCCCAGCATTTT | CATSDPRTGQPQHF | TRBV24-1 | . | TRBJ1-5 | few
TGTGCCACCCTCAGACAGGGGATAGTCGGTGGCTACACCTTC | CATLRQGIVGGYTF | TRBV6-5 | TRBD1 | TRBJ1-2 | .
TGTGCCAGCAGCCCCCCGGGGGGAACCTACAATGAGCAGTTCTTC | CASSPPGGTYNEQFF | TRBV5-4 | TRBD2 | TRBJ2-1 | .
TGTGCCAGCAGTCGTTTCCCAGATACGCAGTATTTT | CASSRFPDTQYF | TRBV3-1/TRBV3-2 | . | TRBJ2-3 | .
TGTGCCAGTAGTAGGACAGGGAGCCAAGAGACCCAGTACTTC | CASSRTGSQETQYF | TRBV19 | TRBD1 | TRBJ2-5 | .
TGTGCCAGCAGCGTAGATTTTGGTGGGAACACTGAAGCTTTCTTT | CASSVDFGGNTEAFF | TRBV9 | . | TRBJ1-1 | .
TGTGCCAGCAGTTTAGAAGGTGGCTACACCTTC | CASSLEGGYTF | TRBV27 | . | TRBJ1-2 | once
TGTGCCAGCTCACAATCTCGGGGGACAACCTACGAGCAGTACTTC | CASSQSRGTTYEQYF | TRBV18 | . | TRBJ2-7 | .
TGTGCCAGCAGCCCCGACAGGGCTTCTGGGGCCAACGTCCTGACTTTC | CASSPDRASGANVLTF | TRBV14 | TRBD1 | TRBJ2-6 | .
TGTGCCAGCAGCTTGATCGGGGCTGGGGCCAACGTCCTGACTTTC | CASSLIGAGANVLTF | TRBV5-6 | . | TRBJ2-6 | .
TGTGCCAGTAGTGTGCGATTTACAGAGTTAAATCAGCCCCAGCATTTT | CASSVRFTELNQPQHF | TRBV19 | . | TRBJ1-5 | .
TGTGCCAGCAGTTCAGGGACGGAAAATAGTCTGTTTTTT | CASSSGTENSLFF | TRBV27 | . | TRBJ1-4 | .
TGTGCCAGCACCTCGAGGGACCTGATACCTTATGGCTACACCTTC | CASTSRDLIPYGYTF | TRBV6-5 | . | TRBJ1-2 | .
TGTGCCAGTAGTATAGTGGAGCAGGGATGGATTTGGAATCAGCCCCAGCATTTT | CASSIVEQGWIWNQPQHF | TRBV19 | . | TRBJ1-5 | .